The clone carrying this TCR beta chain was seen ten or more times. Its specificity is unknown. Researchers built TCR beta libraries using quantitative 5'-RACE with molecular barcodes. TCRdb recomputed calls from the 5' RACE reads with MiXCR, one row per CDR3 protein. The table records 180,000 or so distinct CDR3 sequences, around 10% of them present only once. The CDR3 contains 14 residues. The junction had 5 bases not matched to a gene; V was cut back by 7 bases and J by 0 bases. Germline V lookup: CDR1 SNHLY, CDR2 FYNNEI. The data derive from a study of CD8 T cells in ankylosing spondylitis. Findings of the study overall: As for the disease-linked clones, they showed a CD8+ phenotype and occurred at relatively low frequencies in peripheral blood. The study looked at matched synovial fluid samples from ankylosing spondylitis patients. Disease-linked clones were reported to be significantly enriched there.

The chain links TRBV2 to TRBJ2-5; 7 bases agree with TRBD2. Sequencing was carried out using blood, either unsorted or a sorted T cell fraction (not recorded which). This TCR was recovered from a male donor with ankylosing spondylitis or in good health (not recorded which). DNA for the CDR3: TGTGCCAGCAAGGAGCGGGATCACCAAGAGACCCAGTACTTC. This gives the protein CASKERDHQETQYF.